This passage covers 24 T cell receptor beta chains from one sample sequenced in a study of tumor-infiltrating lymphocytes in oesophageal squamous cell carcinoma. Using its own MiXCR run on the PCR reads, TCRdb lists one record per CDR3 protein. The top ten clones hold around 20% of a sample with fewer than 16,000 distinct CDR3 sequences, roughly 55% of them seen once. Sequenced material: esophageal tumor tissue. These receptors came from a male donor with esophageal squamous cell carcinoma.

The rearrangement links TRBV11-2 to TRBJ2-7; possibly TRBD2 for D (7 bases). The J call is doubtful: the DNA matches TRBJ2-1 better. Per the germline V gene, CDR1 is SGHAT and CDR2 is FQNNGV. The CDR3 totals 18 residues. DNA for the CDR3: TGTGCCAGCAGCCTCTCGGGGGGCCGTCTCCGTACGTACAATGAGCAGTTCTTC. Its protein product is CASSLSGGRLRTYNEQFF.

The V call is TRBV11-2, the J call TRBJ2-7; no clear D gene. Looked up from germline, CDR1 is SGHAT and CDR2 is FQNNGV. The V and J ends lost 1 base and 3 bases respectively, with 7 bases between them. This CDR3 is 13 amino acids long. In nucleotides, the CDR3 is TGTGCCAGCAGCTTAGGACACCTCTACGAGCAGTACTTC. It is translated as CASSLGHLYEQYF.

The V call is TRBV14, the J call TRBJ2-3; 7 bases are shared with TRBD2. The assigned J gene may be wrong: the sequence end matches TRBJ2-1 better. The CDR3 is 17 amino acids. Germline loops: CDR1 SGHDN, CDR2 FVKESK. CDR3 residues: CASSQDQDWRESGEQFF. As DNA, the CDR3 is TGTGCCAGCAGCCAAGATCAAGACTGGCGGGAGTCTGGTGAGCAGTTCTTC.

CDR3 sequence: CASSSTGTSYNEQFF. The CDR3 region has the DNA TGTGCCAGCAGCTCCACCGGGACTAGCTACAATGAGCAGTTCTTC. The gene calls are TRBV7-9 and TRBJ2-5; TRBD2 matches at 8 bases. The J call may be in error: the DNA end matches TRBJ2-1 better. This CDR3 contains 15 residues. The germline CDR1 and CDR2 sequences are SEHNR and FQNEAQ (reference sequence).

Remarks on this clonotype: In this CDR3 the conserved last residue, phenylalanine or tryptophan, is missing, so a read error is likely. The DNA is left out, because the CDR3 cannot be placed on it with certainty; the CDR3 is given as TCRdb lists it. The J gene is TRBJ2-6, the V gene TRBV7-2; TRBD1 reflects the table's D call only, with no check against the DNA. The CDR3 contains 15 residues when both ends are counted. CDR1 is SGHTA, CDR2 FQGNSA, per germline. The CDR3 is CASSLAVGYEQYFGA.

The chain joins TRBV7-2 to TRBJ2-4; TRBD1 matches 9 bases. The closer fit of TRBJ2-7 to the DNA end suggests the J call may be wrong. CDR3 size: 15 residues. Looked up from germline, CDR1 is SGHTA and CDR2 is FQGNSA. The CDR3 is CASSLAGTGIYEQYF. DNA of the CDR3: TGTGCCAGCAGCTTAGCCGGGACAGGGATCTACGAGCAGTACTTC.

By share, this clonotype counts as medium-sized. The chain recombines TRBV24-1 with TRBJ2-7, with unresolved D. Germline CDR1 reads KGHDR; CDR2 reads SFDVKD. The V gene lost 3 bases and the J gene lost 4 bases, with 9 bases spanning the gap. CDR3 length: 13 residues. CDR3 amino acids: CATSDPNSYEQYF. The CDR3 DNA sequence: TGTGCCACCAGTGATCCCAACAGTTACGAGCAGTACTTC.

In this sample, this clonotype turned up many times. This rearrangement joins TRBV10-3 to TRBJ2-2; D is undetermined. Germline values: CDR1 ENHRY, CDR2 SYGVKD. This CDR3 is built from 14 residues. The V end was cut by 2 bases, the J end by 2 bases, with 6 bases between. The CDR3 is CAISESQNTGELFF. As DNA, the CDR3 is TGTGCCATCAGTGAGAGCCAAAACACCGGGGAGCTGTTTTTT.

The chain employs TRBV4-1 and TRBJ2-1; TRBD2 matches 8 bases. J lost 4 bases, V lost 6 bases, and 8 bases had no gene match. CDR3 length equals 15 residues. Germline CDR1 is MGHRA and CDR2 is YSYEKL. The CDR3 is CASRIGLAEYNEQFF. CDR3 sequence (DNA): TGCGCCAGCAGAATCGGACTAGCTGAATACAATGAGCAGTTCTTC.

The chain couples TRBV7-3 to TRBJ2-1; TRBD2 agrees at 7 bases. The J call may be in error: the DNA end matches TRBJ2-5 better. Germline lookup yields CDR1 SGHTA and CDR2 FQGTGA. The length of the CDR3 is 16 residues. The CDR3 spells CASSFDRTRHQETQYF. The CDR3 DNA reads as TGTGCCAGCAGCTTCGATAGGACTAGACACCAAGAGACCCAGTACTTC.

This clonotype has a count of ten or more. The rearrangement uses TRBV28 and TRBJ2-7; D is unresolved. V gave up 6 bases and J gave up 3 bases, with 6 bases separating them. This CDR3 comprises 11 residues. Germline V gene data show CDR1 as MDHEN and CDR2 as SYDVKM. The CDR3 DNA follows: TGTGCCAGCAGGGTCAACTACGAGCAGTACTTC. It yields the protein CASRVNYEQYF.

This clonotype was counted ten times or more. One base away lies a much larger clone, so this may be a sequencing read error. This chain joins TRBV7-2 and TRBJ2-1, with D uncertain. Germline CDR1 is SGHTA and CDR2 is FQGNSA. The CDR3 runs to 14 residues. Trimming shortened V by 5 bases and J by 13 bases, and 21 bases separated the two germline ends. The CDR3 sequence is CASSRRLSQETQFF. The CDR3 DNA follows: TGTGCCAGCAGCCGTAGACTCTCTCAAGAGACCCAGTTCTTC.

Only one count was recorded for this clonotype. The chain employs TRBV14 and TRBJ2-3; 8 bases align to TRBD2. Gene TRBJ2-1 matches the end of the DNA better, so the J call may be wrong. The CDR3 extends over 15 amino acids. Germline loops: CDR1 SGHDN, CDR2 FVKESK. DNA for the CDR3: TGTGCCAGCAGTCCACGGACTAGCTGTTACAATGAGCAGTTCTTC. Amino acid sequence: CASSPRTSCYNEQFF.

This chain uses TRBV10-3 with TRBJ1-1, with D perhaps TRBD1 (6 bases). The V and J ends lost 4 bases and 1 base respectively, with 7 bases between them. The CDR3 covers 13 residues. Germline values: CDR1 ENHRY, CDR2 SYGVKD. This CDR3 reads CAISGQENTEAFF. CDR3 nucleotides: TGTGCCATCAGTGGACAGGAGAACACTGAAGCTTTCTTT.

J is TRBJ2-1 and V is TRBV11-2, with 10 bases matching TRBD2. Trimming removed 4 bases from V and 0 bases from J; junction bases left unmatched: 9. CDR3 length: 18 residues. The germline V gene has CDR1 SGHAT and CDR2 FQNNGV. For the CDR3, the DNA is TGTGCCAGCAGCTCCTTCGGACTAGCGGTCTTCTCCTACAATGAGCAGTTCTTC. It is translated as CASSSFGLAVFSYNEQFF.

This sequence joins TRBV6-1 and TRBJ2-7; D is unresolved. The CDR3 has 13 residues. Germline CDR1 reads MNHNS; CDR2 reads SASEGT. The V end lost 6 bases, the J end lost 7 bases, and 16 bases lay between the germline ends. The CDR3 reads CASRKTNMGEQYF. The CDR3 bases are TGTGCCAGCAGGAAGACAAACATGGGGGAGCAGTACTTC.

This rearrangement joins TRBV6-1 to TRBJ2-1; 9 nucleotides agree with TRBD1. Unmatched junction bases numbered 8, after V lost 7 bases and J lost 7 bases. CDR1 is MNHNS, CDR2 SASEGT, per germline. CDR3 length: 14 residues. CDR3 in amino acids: CASTPGQGLNEQFF. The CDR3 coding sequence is TGTGCCAGCACCCCAGGACAGGGGTTAAATGAGCAGTTCTTC.

CDR3 sequence: CASSPSLYGYTF. CDR3 coding DNA: TGTGCCAGCAGCCCCTCTCTTTATGGCTACACCTTC. The J gene is TRBJ1-2, the V gene TRBV12-3 or TRBV12-4; D unresolved. V dropped 6 bases and J dropped 5 bases, with 10 bases sitting between them. The CDR3 loop spans 12 amino acids.

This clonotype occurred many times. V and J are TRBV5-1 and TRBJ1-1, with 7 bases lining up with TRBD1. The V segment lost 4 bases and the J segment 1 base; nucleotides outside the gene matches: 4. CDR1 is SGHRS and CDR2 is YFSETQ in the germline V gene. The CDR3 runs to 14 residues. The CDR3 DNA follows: TGCGCCAGCAGCGACTACAGGGGGAACACTGAAGCTTTCTTT. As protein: CASSDYRGNTEAFF.

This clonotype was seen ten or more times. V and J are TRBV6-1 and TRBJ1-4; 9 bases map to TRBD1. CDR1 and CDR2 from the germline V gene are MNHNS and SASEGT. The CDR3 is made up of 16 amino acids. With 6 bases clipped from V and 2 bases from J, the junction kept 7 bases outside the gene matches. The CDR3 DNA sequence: TGTGCCAGCAGGCCCCTCGGGACAGGGACTAATGAAAAACTGTTTTTT. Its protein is CASRPLGTGTNEKLFF.

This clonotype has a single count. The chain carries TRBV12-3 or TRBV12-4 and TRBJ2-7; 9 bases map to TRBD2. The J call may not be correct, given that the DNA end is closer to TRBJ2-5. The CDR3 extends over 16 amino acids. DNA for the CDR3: TGTGCCAGCAGTTTTTTTGAAGCGGGAGGCCGCTGGACCCAGTACTTC. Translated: CASSFFEAGGRWTQYF.

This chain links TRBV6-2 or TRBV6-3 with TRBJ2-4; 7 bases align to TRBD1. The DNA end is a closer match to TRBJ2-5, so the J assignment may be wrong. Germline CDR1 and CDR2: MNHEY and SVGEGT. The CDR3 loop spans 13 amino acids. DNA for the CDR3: TGTGCCTGCCAGGGGGACCAGTCCAGGACCCAGTACTTC. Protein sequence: CACQGDQSRTQYF.

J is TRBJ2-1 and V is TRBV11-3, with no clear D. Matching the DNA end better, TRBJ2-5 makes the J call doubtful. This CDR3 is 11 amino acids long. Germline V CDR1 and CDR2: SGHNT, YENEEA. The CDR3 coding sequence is TGTGCCAGCAGCAAACAAGAGACCCAGTACTTC. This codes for CASSKQETQYF.

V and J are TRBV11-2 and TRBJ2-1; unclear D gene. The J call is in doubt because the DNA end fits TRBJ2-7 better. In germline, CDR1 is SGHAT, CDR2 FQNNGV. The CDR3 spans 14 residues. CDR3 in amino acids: CASSLVASSYEQYF. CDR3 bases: TGTGCCAGCAGCTTAGTGGCCAGCTCCTACGAGCAGTACTTC.